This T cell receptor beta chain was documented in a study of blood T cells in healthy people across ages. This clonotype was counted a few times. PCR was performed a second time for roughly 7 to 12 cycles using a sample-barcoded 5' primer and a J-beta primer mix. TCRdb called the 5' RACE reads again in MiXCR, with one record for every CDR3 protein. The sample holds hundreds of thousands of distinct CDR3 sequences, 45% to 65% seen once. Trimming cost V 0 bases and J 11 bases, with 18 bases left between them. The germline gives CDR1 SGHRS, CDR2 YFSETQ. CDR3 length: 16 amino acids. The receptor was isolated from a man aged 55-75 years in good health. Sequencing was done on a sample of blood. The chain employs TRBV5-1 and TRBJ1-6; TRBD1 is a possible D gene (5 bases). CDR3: CASSLGLSGAETPLHF. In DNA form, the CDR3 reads TGCGCCAGCAGCTTGGGGCTTTCCGGGGCAGAGACACCCCTCCACTTT.